This paragraph covers one T cell receptor beta chain sequence. As yet, its antigen is unknown. The entry originates in a study of CXCR3-negative and CXCR3-positive naive CD8 T cells. Libraries of TRB cDNA were made by 5' RACE and carried UMIs. TCRdb re-called the 5' RACE reads; one entry per CDR3 protein, DNA not given. Its listing shows tens of thousands of distinct CDR3 sequences. The CDR3 runs to 16 residues. The germline gives CDR1 SGHVS, CDR2 FQNEAQ. Whole-study findings and limits: Diversity proved comparably high across both naive subsets and much lower in memory CD8+ cells. Unlike memory cells, which differed, naive CXCR3-negative and CXCR3-positive cells had similar TRBV-TRBJ usage.

This TCR was recovered from a human donor in good health. Some clones in this sample may be carry-over from other donors' samples. This chain links TRBV7-8 with TRBJ1-5. Specimen: memory CD8+ T cells from blood. The CDR3 loop is CASSLDATLINQPQHF. Supplemented by reference TRBV7-8 and TRBJ1-5, the full variable domain reads GAGVSQSPRYKVAKRGQDVALRCDPISGHVSLFWYQQALGQGPEFLTYFQNEAQLDKSGLPSDRFFAERPEGSVSTLKIQRTQQEDSAVYLCASSLDATLINQPQHFGDGTRLSIL.